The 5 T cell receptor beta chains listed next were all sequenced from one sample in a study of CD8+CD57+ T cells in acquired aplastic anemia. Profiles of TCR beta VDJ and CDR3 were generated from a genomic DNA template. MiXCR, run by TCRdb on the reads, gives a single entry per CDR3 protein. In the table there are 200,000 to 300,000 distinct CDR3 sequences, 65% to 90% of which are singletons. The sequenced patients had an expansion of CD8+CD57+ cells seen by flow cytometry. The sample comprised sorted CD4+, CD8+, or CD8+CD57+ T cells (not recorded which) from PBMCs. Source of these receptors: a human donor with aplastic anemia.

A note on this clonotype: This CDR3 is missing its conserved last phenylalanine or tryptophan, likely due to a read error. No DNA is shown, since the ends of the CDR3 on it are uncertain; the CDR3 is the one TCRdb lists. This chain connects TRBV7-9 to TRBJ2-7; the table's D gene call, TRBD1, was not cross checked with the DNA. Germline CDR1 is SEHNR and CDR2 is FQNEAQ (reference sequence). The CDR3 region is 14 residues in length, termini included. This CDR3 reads CASSLPGSYGANDL.

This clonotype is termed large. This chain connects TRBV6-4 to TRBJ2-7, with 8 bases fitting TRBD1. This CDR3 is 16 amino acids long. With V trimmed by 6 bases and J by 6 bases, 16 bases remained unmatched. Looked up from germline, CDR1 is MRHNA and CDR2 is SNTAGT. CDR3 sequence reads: CASRTPGQANLAEQYV. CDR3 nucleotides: TGTGCCAGCAGGACACCGGGACAGGCGAACCTGGCCGAGCAGTACGTC.

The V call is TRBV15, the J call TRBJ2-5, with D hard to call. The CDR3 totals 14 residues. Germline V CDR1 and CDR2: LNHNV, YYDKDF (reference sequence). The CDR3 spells CGASRARHQETQYF. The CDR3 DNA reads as TGTGGCGCCAGCAGAGCCCGACATCAAGAGACCCAGTACTTC.

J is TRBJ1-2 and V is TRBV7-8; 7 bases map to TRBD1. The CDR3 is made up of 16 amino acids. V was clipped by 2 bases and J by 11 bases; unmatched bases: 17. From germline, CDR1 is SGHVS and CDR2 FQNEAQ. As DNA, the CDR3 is TGTGCCAGCAGCTTACGCGGAGGGGGCTTCGGTGAAGCTTACACCTTC. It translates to CASSLRGGGFGEAYTF.

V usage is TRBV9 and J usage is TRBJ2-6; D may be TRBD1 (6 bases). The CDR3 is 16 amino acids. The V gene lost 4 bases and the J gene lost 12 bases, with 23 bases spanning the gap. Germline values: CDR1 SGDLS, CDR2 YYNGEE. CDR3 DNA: TGTGCCAGCAGCTTAGGGGGTAGCTACCAGTATATCGTCCTGACTTTC. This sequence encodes CASSLGGSYQYIVLTF.